This T cell receptor (beta chain) was recovered during a study of blood T cell repertoires in COVID-19 (dated by TCRdb to 2019 to 2021). Background for the entire study: Samples covering the acute and convalescent phases of COVID-19 were provided by collaborators in the United States, Italy and Spain. The prospective study material was composed of cDNA or gDNA derived from T cells, B-cell-depleted T cells, or PBMCs. Deeply sampled blood TCRbeta repertoires from subjects exposed to, actively infected with, or recovered from COVID-19 were included in the dataset. The repertoires were released in a freely available public database meant as a resource for research on the immune response to SARS-CoV-2. Samples were obtained from the ongoing ImmuneRACE study (first 160 participants) and from over 1,000 subjects provided by 6 global collaborators. A de-identified subject ID, COVID-19 status, age in years and sex were almost always included in the sample metadata. Where available, HLA class I and class II types were taken from metadata supplied by the sample provider and were not determined by assay-based typing.

TCRbeta CDR3 regions were amplified from genomic DNA by means of the immunoSEQ Assay, a bias-controlled multiplex PCR. Per the source publication's procedure: The number of nucleated cells in each sample was estimated by amplification of reference gene primers within the assay. Sequence reads were collapsed and filtered to measure the absolute abundance of every unique TCRbeta CDR3 rearrangement. For each sample, productive Simpson clonality was calculated as the square root of Simpson's diversity index across productive rearrangements. The immuneACCESS repertoire file appears here via TCRdb, limited to in-frame rearrangements. These files lack a portion of the clones; in checked studies, under half of the deficit traces to unresolved V genes, and the cause of the others is not known. The DNA gave D and trimming, while V, J and clone size come from that table. This sample has 110,000 or so clones in its table, and over 75% of those were observed once. The leading ten clones occupy roughly 8.9% of the sample.

Remarks on this clone: What antigen it recognizes has not been identified. There are no base qualities to consult, and no much larger clone falls within one base.

The CDR3, cysteine through phenylalanine, is 14 amino acids long. Kept here is only the CDR3 DNA, which spans 42 bases and is read in frame from base 1. Reading the germline V gene gives CDR1 SGHDN and CDR2 FVKESK. V loses 1 base, J loses 7 bases, and the germline ends lie 13 bases apart. Another Seattle source contributed samples from volunteer blood donors who had recovered from COVID-19. The collaborating institutions used their own protocols to collect whole blood in K2EDTA tubes. For TCRbeta analysis, collaborators shipped samples as frozen whole blood, isolated PBMCs, or DNA extracted from either of those sample types. Findings and caveats that apply to the study as a whole: Clinical and demographic metadata were provided uncurated, with the amount varying by source and participant.

The specimen sequenced was peripheral blood. The clonotype was recovered from a woman between 70 and 85 years old who had recovered from COVID-19. The sequence joins TRBV14 to TRBJ2-5; the D region possibly corresponds to TRBD1 (6 bases align). In nucleotide form, the sequence is TGTGCCAGCAGCCAAGTGGCAGTACAGGGGACCCAGTACTTC. Translated, it gives CASSQVAVQGTQYF. Outside the CDR3, residues come from the reference TRBV14 and TRBJ2-5 proteins, so the full variable domain is: EAGVTQFPSHSVIEKGQTVTLRCDPISGHDNLYWYRRVMGKEIKFLLHFVKESKQDESGMPNNRFLAERTGGTYSTLKVQPAELEDSGVYFCASSQVAVQGTQYFGPGTRLLVL.